One sample yielded the 5 T cell receptor beta chains listed below, sequenced in a study of blood T cell repertoires in COVID-19. Generated by immunoSEQ multiplex PCR, the TCRdb table keeps only in-frame clones and is missing some. The sample consists of hundreds of thousands of clones, about nine tenths of them appearing once. The specimen sequenced was PBMCs or T cells enriched from blood (not recorded which). Source of these receptors: a woman under 30 who had recovered from COVID-19.

CDR3 sequence reads: CASRDRVNGELFF. The CDR3, as DNA: TGTGCCAGCAGAGACAGGGTGAACGGGGAGCTGTTTTTT. The V and J genes are TRBV5-4 and TRBJ2-2, with TRBD1 matching 7 bases. CDR3 length: 13 amino acids. V dropped 5 bases and J dropped 7; count of bases not matched to a gene: 5. Germline V lookup: CDR1 SGHNT, CDR2 YYREEE (reference sequence). Full variable domain (missing parts from reference TRBV5-4 and TRBJ2-2): ETGVTQSPTHLIKTRGQQVTLRCSSQSGHNTVSWYQQALGQGPQFIFQYYREEENGRGNFPPRFSGLQFPNYSSELNVNALELDDSALYLCASRDRVNGELFFGEGSRLTVL.

CDR3: CASSLVRGEETQYF. The CDR3 bases are TGTGCCAGCAGCTTAGTTCGGGGGGAAGAGACCCAGTACTTC. This sequence joins TRBV11-1 and TRBJ2-5; 7 bases align to TRBD2. After removal of 1 base from V and 3 bases from J, the junction contained 2 bases not matched to a gene. Germline loops: CDR1 SGHAT, CDR2 FQDESV (reference sequence). This CDR3 comprises 14 residues.

There are a few counts of this clone. V and J are TRBV12-3 or TRBV12-4 and TRBJ1-1, with unresolved D. The V gene lost 0 bases and the J gene lost 6 bases, with 8 bases spanning the gap. The CDR3 sequence is 13 residues long. This CDR3 reads CASSLAAQSEAFF. For the CDR3, the DNA is TGTGCCAGCAGTTTAGCGGCACAGTCTGAAGCTTTCTTT.

The chain recombines TRBV28 with TRBJ1-5; TRBD1 agrees at 8 bases. The CDR3 spans 14 residues. Germline V gene data show CDR1 as MDHEN and CDR2 as SYDVKM. Losses at the gene ends were 7 bases for V and 4 bases for J; bases not matched to a gene: 6. The CDR3 region is CASITGGDNQPQHF. In nucleotides, the CDR3 is TGTGCCAGCATTACAGGGGGGGATAATCAGCCCCAGCATTTT.

The chain links TRBV4-3 to TRBJ2-3, with D perhaps TRBD2 (5 bases). Germline V gene sequence: CDR1 LGHNA, CDR2 YSLEER. CDR3 length: 17 residues. Trimming took 0 bases from V and 4 from J, leaving 17 bases between them. CDR3 amino acids: CASSQESTRPFADTQYF. Written as DNA, the CDR3 is TGCGCCAGCAGCCAAGAAAGTACTAGGCCTTTTGCAGATACGCAGTATTTT.